The entry that follows covers one T cell receptor beta chain sequence. This CDR3 region has 15 residues. Germline trimming cut 4 bases from V and 2 bases from J; bases unmatched to any gene: 4. The germline CDR1 and CDR2 sequences are SGHVS and FQNEAQ. These data are taken from a study of blood T cell repertoires in COVID-19. Study context: PBMCs, B-cell-depleted T cells, or T cells provided the cDNA or gDNA that made up the material.

TCRdb's copy holds only in-frame clones and misses some; the assay was immunoSEQ multiplex PCR. The repertoire includes roughly 190,000 clones, 84% of them detected once, and about 20% sits in the top ten. The genes are TRBV7-8 and TRBJ2-1, with 8 nucleotides matching TRBD1. The receptor was derived from a human donor in a cohort sampled during active COVID-19. Material for sequencing was peripheral blood. Here the CDR3 DNA reads TGTGCCAGCAGCTCCCCAGGGGGCCCCTACAATGAGCAGTTCTTC. Its protein is CASSSPGGPYNEQFF.